Below are 10 T cell receptor beta chains sequenced from a single sample in a study of tumor-infiltrating lymphocytes in primary liver carcinoma. Total RNA amounting to around 540 ng was the source from which TCR beta cDNA was made with a constant-region primer. Employing slightly modified ARM-PCR, three nested multiplex PCR rounds were run, and these gave rise to the TCR beta libraries. A C-beta reverse primer and TRBV1-TRBV30 forward primers served in each of the first two PCR rounds, at 9 to 10 cycles apiece. TCRdb re-derived calls from the multiplex PCR reads in MiXCR, one entry per CDR3 protein. The top ten hold 5.5% to 9% of the sample, which has fewer than 250,000 distinct CDR3 sequences, roughly two thirds seen once. Unsorted whole blood yielded blood RNA, and germline DNA was extracted as well. Sequenced: peripheral blood. The receptors come from a woman between 55 and 75 years old with primary liver carcinoma and hepatitis B virus infection.

The rearrangement links TRBV7-9 to TRBJ2-5; the D call may be TRBD1 or TRBD2 (5 bases each). This CDR3 has 14 amino acids. Germline V gene data show CDR1 as SEHNR and CDR2 as FQNEAQ (reference sequence). Between the trimmed V and J ends, which lost 5 bases and 5 bases, there was a span of 15 bases. The CDR3 loop is CASSLPGRVETQYF. CDR3 sequence (DNA): TGTGCCAGCAGCCTTCCGGGACGGGTGGAGACCCAGTACTTC.

As to this clonotype: Likely a read error: the CDR3 ends without its conserved phenylalanine or tryptophan. J is TRBJ2-3 and V is TRBV11-2, with TRBD1 identical over 7 bases. This CDR3 comprises 15 residues. The V gene's germline CDR1 is SGHAT and CDR2 FQNNGV. Trimming cost V 7 bases and J 3 bases; bases outside gene matches: 10. The CDR3 DNA follows: TGTGCCAGCAACCGGACAGGTGGGAGTACAGATACGCAGTATTCT. This gives the protein CASNRTGGSTDTQYS.

The gene calls are TRBV4-1 and TRBJ1-5; D remains ambiguous. The J call is uncertain, as TRBJ2-3 better fits the DNA end. The CDR3 is 12 amino acids. Per germline, CDR1 MGHRA and CDR2 YSYEKL. This chain's CDR3 is CASSQWDQPQYF. The CDR3 DNA follows: TGCGCCAGCAGCCAATGGGATCAGCCCCAGTATTTT.

The rearrangement links TRBV6-6 to TRBJ1-1, with D perhaps TRBD1 (5 bases). V lost 6 bases and J 2 bases, leaving 16 bases between the germline ends. Germline CDR1 is MNHNY and CDR2 is SVGAGI (reference sequence). This CDR3 is 15 amino acids long. DNA for the CDR3: TGTGCCAGCAGGCGAGACTTTGGACATAACACTGAAGCTTTCTTT. It translates to CASRRDFGHNTEAFF.

The chain couples TRBV29-1 to TRBJ2-5, with D tentatively TRBD2 (5 bases). V shed 1 base and J shed 5 bases, with 17 bases lying between them. The CDR3 has 15 amino acids. Germline V gene data show CDR1 as SQVTM and CDR2 as ANQGSEA. In DNA form, the CDR3 reads TGCAGCGTTGAAGGGGCTAGCAGGAATTGGGAGACCCAGTACTTC. This gives the protein CSVEGASRNWETQYF.

The chain combines TRBV4-1 with TRBJ1-2; D unresolved. Trimming stripped 1 base from V and 7 bases from J, with 16 bases between. The CDR3 extends over 15 amino acids. CDR1 is MGHRA and CDR2 is YSYEKL in the germline V gene. The CDR3 is CASSQGGKGSGGYTF. The CDR3 DNA reads TGCGCCAGCAGCCAAGGGGGAAAGGGATCAGGTGGCTACACCTTC.

This clonotype was detected once. A read error may be the cause here, since a much bigger clone is one base away. The CDR3 DNA reads TGCAGCGTTGAGCTCTATGGCTACGCCTTC. This gives the protein CSVELYGYAF. The V and J genes are TRBV29-1 and TRBJ1-2, with no clear D. There are 10 residues in the CDR3. Germline values: CDR1 SQVTM, CDR2 ANQGSEA. Combining the CDR3 with reference TRBV29-1 and TRBJ1-2 gives the whole variable domain SAVISQKPSRDICQRGTSLTIQCQVDSQVTMMFWYRQQPGQSLTLIATANQGSEATYESGFVIDKFPISRPNLTFSTLTVSNMSPEDSSIYLCSVELYGYAFGSGTRLTVV.

This sequence joins TRBV6-2 or TRBV6-3 and TRBJ2-7; tentative D call: TRBD2 (5 bases). The V gene's germline CDR1 is MNHEY and CDR2 SVGEGT. The CDR3 contains 13 residues. With 6 bases removed from V and 2 bases from J, the gap between germline ends came to 11 bases. The CDR3 region has the DNA TGTGCCAGCAGGCTAGCTGCTACCTACGAGCAGTACTTC. Protein sequence: CASRLAATYEQYF.

This clonotype was recorded once. V gene TRBV4-3 combines with J gene TRBJ1-2; D is undetermined. Trimming removed 5 bases from V and 4 bases from J, with 14 bases in between. The CDR3 loop spans 14 amino acids. The germline CDR1 and CDR2 sequences are LGHNA and YSLEER. In nucleotides, the CDR3 is TGCGCCAGCAGCGCTGAGTTGGGGATCTATGGCTACACCTTC. This sequence encodes CASSAELGIYGYTF.

In this sample, this clonotype is medium-sized. The chain is built from TRBV11-2 and TRBJ2-1, with D uncertain. Germline CDR1 is SGHAT and CDR2 is FQNNGV. The length of the CDR3 is 14 residues. The germline V and J ends were trimmed by 5 bases and 2 bases, with 10 bases remaining between them. CDR3 protein: CASSPPLPYNEQFF. The CDR3 DNA follows: TGTGCCAGCAGCCCCCCCTTACCCTACAATGAGCAGTTCTTC. The full variable domain, rest sourced from reference TRBV11-2 and TRBJ2-1, is EAGVAQSPRYKIIEKRQSVAFWCNPISGHATLYWYQQILGQGPKLLIQFQNNGVVDDSQLPKDRFSAERLKGVDSTLKIQPAKLEDSAVYLCASSPPLPYNEQFFGPGTRLTVL.